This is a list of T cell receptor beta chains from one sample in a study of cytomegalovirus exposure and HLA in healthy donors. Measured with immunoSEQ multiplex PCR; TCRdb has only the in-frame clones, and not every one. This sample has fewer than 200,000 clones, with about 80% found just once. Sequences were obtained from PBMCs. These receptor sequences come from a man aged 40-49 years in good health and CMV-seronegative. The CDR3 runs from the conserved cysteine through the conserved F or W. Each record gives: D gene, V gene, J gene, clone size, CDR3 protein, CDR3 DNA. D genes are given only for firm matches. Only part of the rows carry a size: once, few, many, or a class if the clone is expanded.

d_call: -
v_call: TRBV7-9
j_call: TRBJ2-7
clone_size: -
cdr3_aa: CASSVQGFPVYEQYF
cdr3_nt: TGTGCCAGCAGCGTCCAGGGTTTCCCTGTCTACGAGCAGTACTTC

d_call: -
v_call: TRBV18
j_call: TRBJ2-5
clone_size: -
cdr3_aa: CASSPALQETQYF
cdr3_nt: TGTGCCAGCTCACCTGCGTTGCAAGAGACCCAGTACTTC

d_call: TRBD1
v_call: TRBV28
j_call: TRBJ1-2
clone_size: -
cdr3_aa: CASSLSDRGRYGYTF
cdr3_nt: TGTGCCAGCAGTTTATCCGACAGGGGGCGCTATGGCTACACCTTC

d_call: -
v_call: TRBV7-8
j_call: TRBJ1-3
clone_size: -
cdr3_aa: CASSLVLNTIYF
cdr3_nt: TGTGCCAGCAGCTTAGTCCTGAACACCATATATTTT

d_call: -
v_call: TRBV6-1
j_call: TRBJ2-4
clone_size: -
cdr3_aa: CASSEANLSNSYIQYF
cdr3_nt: TGTGCCAGCAGTGAAGCGAATCTCTCCAATAGCTACATTCAGTACTTC

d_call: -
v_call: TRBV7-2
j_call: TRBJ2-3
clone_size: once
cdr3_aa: CASSLVAKGTDTQYF
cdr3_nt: TGTGCCAGCAGCTTAGTAGCTAAAGGAACAGATACGCAGTATTTT

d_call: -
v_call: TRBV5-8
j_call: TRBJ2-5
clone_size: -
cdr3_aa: CASSLQGTETQYF
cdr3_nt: TGTGCCAGCAGCTTGCAGGGTACGGAGACCCAGTACTTC

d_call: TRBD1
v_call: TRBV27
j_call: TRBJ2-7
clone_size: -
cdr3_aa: CASSYEIRQGAYEQYF
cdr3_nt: TGTGCCAGCAGCTACGAGATCAGGCAGGGGGCATACGAGCAGTACTTC

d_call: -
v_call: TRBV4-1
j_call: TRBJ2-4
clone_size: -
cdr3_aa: CASSEITLAKNIQYF
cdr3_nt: TGCGCCAGCAGCGAGATTACGCTGGCCAAAAACATTCAGTACTTC

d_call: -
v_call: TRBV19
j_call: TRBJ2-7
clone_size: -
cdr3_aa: CASSTAGVGGLYEQYF
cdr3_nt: TGTGCCAGTAGTACCGCCGGGGTTGGGGGCCTCTACGAGCAGTACTTC

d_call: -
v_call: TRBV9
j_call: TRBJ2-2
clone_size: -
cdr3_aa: CASSVNSIGELFF
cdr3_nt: TGTGCCAGCAGCGTAAACTCGATCGGGGAGCTGTTTTTT

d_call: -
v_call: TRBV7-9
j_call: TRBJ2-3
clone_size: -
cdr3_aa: CSSSLRGAGTDTQYF
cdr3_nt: TGTTCCAGCAGCTTACGGGGAGCGGGCACAGATACGCAGTATTTT

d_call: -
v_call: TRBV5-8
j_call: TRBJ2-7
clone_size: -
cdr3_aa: CASSSISSYEQYF
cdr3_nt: TGTGCCAGCAGCTCTATCTCCTCCTACGAGCAGTACTTC

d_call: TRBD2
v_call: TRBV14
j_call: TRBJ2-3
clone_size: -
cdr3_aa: CASSQGGTSRHTDTQYF
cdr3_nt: TGTGCCAGCAGCCAAGGAGGGACTAGCAGACACACAGATACGCAGTATTTT

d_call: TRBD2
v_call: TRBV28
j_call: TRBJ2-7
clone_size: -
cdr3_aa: CASSLIAGEQYF
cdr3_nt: TGTGCCAGCAGTTTAATAGCGGGCGAGCAGTACTTC

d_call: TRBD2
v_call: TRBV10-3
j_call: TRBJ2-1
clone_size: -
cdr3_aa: CAIRALNGRDYNEQFF
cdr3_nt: TGTGCCATCAGGGCCCTGAACGGGAGGGACTACAATGAGCAGTTCTTC

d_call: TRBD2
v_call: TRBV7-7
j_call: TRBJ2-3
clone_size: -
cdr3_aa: CASRQGTSVLDTQYF
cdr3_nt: TGTGCTAGCAGGCAGGGGACTAGCGTTCTAGATACGCAGTATTTT

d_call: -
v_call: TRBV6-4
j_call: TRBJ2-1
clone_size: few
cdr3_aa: CASSLVAGYNEQFF
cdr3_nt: TGTGCCAGCAGCCTGGTGGCGGGCTACAATGAGCAGTTCTTC

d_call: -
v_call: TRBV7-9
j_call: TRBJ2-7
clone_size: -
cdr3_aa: CASSLEGSSYEQYF
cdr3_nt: TGTGCCAGCAGCTTGGAGGGTAGCTCCTACGAGCAGTACTTC

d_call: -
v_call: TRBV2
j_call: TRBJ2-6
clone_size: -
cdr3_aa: CASSVSGQPGANVLTF
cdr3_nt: TGTGCCAGCAGTGTAAGCGGGCAACCTGGGGCCAACGTCCTGACTTTC

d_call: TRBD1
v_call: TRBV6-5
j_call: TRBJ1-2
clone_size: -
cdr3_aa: CASSQRQGRGYGYTF
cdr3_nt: TGTGCCAGCAGTCAAAGACAGGGGAGGGGATATGGCTACACCTTC

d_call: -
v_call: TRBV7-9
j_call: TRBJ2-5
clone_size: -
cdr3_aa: CSSRVTGETQYF
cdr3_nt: TGTTCCAGCAGAGTAACAGGAGAGACCCAGTACTTC

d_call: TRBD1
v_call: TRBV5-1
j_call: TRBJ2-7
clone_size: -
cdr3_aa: CASTPTGGFYEQYF
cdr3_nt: TGCGCCAGTACGCCGACAGGGGGCTTTTACGAGCAGTACTTC

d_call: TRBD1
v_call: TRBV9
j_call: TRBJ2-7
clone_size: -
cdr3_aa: CASSLRQGAGEQYF
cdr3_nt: TGTGCCAGCAGCCTAAGACAGGGGGCCGGCGAGCAGTACTTC

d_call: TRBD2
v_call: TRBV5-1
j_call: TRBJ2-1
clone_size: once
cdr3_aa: CASSLETSGRSEQFF
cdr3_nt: TGCGCCAGCAGCTTGGAGACTAGCGGGAGAAGTGAGCAGTTCTTC

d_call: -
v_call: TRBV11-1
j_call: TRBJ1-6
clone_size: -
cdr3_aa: CASSRRRGSPLHF
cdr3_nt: TGTGCCAGCAGCCGGCGTAGAGGGTCACCCCTCCACTTT

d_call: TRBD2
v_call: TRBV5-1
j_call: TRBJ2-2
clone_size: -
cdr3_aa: CASSLLGTSGNTGELFF
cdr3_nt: TGCGCCAGCAGCTTGCTCGGGACTAGCGGGAACACCGGGGAGCTGTTTTTT

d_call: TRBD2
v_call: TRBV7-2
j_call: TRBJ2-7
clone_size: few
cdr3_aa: CASSSSSGSAYEQYF
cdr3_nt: TGTGCCAGCAGCTCATCTAGCGGGAGTGCCTACGAGCAGTACTTC

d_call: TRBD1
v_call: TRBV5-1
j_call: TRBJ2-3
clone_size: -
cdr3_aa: CASSFRDRGTDTQYF
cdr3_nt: TGCGCCAGCAGCTTCCGGGACAGGGGCACAGATACGCAGTATTTT

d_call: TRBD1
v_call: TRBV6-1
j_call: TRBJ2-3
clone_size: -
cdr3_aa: CGTGVLPDTQYF
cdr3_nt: TGTGGGACAGGGGTACTCCCAGATACGCAGTATTTT

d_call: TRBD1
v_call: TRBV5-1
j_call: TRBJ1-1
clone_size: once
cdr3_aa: CASSLNPGQGAGGEAFF
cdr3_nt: TGCGCCAGCTCCCTAAATCCGGGACAGGGGGCAGGCGGTGAAGCTTTCTTT

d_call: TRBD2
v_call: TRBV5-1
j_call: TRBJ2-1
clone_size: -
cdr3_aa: CASSLEGAGDSYNEQFF
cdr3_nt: TGCGCCAGCAGCTTGGAGGGTGCGGGAGATTCCTACAATGAGCAGTTCTTC

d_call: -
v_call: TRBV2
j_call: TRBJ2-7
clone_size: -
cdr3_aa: CASHRGGEQYF
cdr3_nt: TGTGCCAGCCACAGGGGAGGCGAGCAGTACTTC

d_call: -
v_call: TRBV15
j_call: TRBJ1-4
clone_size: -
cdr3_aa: CATSGGANEKLFF
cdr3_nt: TGTGCCACCAGCGGGGGCGCTAATGAAAAACTGTTTTTT

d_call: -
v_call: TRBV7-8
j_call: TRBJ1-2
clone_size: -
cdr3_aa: CASSAKGVSIYGYTF
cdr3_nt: TGTGCCAGCAGCGCAAAAGGGGTCAGCATCTATGGCTACACCTTC

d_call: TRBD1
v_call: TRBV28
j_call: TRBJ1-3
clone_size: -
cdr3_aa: CASSPGQGVEGNTIYF
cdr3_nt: TGTGCCAGCAGTCCGGGACAGGGAGTAGAAGGAAACACCATATATTTT

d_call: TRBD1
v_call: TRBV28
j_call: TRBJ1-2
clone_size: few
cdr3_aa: CASSLGTGRGYTF
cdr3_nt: TGTGCCAGCAGTTTAGGGACAGGGAGAGGCTACACCTTC

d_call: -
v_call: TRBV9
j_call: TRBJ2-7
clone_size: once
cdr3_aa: CASSVGQSYEQYF
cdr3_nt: TGTGCCAGCAGCGTAGGGCAGTCCTACGAGCAGTACTTC

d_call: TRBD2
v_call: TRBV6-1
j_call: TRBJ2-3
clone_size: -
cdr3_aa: CASSVGGLADLTDTQYF
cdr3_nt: TGTGCCAGCAGTGTGGGGGGACTAGCGGACCTCACAGATACGCAGTATTTT

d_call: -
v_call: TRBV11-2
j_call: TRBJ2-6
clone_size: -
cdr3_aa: CASSQGGTGANVLTF
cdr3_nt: TGTGCCAGCAGCCAGGGGGGCACTGGGGCCAACGTCCTGACTTTC

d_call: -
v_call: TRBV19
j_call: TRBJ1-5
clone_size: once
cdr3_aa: CASIDSYSNQPQHF
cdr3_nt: TGTGCCAGTATCGACAGTTATAGCAATCAGCCCCAGCATTTT

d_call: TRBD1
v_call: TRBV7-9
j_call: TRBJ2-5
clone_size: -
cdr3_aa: CASSFRDRGQETQYF
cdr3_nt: TGTGCCAGCAGCTTCCGGGACAGGGGGCAAGAGACCCAGTACTTC

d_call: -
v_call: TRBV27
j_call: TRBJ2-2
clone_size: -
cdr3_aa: CASSLEAGWGGELFF
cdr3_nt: TGTGCCAGCAGTTTGGAGGCGGGGTGGGGCGGGGAGCTGTTTTTT

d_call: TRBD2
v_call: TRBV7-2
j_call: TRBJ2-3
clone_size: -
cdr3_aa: CASSLRSGRGWTDTQYF
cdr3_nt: TGTGCCAGCAGCTTAAGAAGCGGGAGGGGGTGGACAGATACGCAGTATTTT

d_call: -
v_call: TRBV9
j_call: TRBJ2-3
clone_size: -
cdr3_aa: CASSPRSWRTDTQYF
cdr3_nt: TGTGCCAGCAGCCCCCGGTCTTGGAGAACAGATACGCAGTATTTT

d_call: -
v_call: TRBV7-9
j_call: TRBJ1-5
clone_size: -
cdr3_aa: CASGLTGEVQPQHF
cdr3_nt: TGTGCCAGCGGATTGACAGGCGAAGTTCAGCCCCAGCATTTT

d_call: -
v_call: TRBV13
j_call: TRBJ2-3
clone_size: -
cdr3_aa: CASSLEWRASDTQYF
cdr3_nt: TGTGCCAGCAGCTTAGAGTGGCGGGCGTCAGATACGCAGTATTTT

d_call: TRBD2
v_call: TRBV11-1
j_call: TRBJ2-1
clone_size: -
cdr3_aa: CASSLLGGRMTNEQFF
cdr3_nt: TGTGCCAGCAGCCTGCTGGGGGGGAGAATGACCAATGAGCAGTTCTTC

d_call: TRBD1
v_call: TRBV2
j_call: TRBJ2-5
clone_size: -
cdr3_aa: CASSGTGGAGMEAQYF
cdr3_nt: TGTGCCAGCAGTGGGACAGGGGGCGCTGGAATGGAGGCCCAGTACTTC

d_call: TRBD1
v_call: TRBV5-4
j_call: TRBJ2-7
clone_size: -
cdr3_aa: CASRTGTGGIYEQYF
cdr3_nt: TGTGCCAGCAGAACCGGGACAGGGGGAATCTACGAGCAGTACTTC

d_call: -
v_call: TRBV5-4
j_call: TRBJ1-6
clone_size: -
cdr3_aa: CASSPRMENSPLHF
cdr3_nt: TGTGCCAGCAGCCCCCGGATGGAGAATTCACCCCTCCACTTT

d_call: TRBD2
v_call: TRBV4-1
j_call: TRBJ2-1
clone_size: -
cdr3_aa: CASSREGSAGGLNEQFF
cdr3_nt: TGCGCCAGCAGCCGCGAAGGATCGGCGGGAGGATTGAATGAGCAGTTCTTC

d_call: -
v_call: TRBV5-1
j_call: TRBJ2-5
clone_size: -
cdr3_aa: CASSTANRRQETQYF
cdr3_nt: TGCGCCAGCAGCACCGCTAACAGACGACAAGAGACCCAGTACTTC

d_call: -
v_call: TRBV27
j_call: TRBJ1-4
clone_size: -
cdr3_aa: CASSPSGRFEKLFF
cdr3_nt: TGTGCCAGCAGCCCGTCAGGGCGTTTTGAAAAACTGTTTTTT

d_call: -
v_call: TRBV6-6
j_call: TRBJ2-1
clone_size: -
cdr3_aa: CASSYSASEQFF
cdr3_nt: TGTGCCAGCAGTTACTCGGCAAGTGAGCAGTTCTTC